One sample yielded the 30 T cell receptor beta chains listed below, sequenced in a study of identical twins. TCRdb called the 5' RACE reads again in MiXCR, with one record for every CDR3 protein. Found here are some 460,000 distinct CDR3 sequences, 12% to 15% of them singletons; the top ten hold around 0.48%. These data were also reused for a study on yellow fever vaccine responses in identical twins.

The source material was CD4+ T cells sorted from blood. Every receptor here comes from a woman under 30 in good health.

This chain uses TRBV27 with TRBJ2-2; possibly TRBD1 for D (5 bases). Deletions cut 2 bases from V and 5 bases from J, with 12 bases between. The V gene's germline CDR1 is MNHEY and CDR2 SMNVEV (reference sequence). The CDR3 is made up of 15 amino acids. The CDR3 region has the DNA TGTGCCAGCAGTTTAAATTCCAGGGTAACCGGGGAGCTGTTTTTT. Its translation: CASSLNSRVTGELFF.

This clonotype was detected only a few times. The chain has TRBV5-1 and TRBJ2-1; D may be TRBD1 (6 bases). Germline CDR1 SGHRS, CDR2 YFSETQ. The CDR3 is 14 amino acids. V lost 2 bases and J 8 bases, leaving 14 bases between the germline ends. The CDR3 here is CASSLLGASDEQFF. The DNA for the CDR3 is TGCGCCAGCAGCTTACTGGGGGCTTCGGATGAGCAGTTCTTC.

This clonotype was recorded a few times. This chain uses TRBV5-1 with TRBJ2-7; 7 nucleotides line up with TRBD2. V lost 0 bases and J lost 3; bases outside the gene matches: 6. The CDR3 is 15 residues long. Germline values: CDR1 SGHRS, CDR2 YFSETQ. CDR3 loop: CASSLEGLVVYEQYF. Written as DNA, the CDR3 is TGCGCCAGCAGCTTGGAAGGACTAGTAGTCTACGAGCAGTACTTC. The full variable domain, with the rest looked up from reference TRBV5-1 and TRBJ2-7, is KAGVTQTPRYLIKTRGQQVTLSCSPISGHRSVSWYQQTPGQGLQFLFEYFSETQRNKGNFPGRFSGRQFSNSRSEMNVSTLELGDSALYLCASSLEGLVVYEQYFGPGTRLTVT.

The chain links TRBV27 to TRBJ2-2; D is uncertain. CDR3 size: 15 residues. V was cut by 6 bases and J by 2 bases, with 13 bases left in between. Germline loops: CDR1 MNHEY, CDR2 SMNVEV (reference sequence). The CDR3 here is CASSLQFTNTGELFF. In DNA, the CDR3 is TGTGCCAGCAGCCTACAATTTACAAACACCGGGGAGCTGTTTTTT.

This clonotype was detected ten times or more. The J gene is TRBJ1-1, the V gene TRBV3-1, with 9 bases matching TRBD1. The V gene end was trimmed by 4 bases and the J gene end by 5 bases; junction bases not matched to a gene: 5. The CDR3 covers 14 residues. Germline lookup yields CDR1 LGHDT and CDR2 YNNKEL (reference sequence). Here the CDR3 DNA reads TGTGCCAGCAGCCGAGGGACAGGGTGGACTGAAGCTTTCTTT. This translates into CASSRGTGWTEAFF.

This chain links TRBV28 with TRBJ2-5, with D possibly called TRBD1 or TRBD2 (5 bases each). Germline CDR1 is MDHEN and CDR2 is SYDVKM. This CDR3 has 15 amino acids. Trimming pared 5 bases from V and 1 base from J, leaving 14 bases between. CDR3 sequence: CASSRDPTSQETQYF. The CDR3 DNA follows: TGTGCCAGCAGTCGGGACCCCACCTCCCAAGAGACCCAGTACTTC.

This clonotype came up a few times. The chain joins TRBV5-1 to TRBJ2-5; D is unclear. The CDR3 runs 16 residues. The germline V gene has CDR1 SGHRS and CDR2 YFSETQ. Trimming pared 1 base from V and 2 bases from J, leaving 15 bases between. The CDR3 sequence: CASSLQGLGLQETQYF. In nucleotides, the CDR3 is TGCGCCAGCAGCTTGCAAGGGTTAGGTTTACAAGAGACCCAGTACTTC.

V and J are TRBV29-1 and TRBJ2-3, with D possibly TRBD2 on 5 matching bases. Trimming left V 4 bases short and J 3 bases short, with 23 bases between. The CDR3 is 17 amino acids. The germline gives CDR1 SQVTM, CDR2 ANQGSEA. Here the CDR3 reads CSVGFHEGSPTTDTQYF. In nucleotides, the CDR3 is TGCAGCGTTGGCTTCCATGAGGGTAGCCCCACGACAGATACGCAGTATTTT.

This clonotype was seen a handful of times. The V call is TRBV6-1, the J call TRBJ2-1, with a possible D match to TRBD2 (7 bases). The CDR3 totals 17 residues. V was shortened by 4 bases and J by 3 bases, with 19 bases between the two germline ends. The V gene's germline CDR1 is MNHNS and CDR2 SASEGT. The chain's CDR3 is CASSGAGRGPLYNEQFF. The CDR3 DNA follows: TGTGCCAGCAGTGGGGCTGGGCGGGGGCCCCTCTACAATGAGCAGTTCTTC.

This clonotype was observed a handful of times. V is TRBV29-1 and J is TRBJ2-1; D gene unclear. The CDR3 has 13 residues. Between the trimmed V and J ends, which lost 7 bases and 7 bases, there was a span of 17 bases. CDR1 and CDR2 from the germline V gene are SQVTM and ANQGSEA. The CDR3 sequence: CSASNGFLNEQFF. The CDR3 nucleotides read TGCAGCGCCTCGAACGGTTTTTTAAATGAGCAGTTCTTC.

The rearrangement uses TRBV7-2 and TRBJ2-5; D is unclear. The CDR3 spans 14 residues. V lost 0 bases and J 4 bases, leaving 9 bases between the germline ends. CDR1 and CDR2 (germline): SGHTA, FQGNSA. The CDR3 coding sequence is TGTGCCAGCAGCTTAGCGCGGCAGATAGAGACCCAGTACTTC. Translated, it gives CASSLARQIETQYF. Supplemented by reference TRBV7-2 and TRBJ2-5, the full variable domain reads GAGVSQSPSNKVTEKGKDVELRCDPISGHTALYWYRQSLGQGLEFLIYFQGNSAPDKSGLPSDRFSAERTGGSVSTLTIQRTQQEDSAVYLCASSLARQIETQYFGPGTRLLVL.

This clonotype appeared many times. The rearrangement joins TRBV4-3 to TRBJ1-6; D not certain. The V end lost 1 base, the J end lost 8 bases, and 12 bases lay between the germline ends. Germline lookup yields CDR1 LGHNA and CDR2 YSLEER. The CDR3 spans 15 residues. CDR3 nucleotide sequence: TGCGCCAGCAGCCAAGCGGTAGGGTCCTATTCACCCCTCCACTTT. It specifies CASSQAVGSYSPLHF.

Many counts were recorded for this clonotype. The CDR3 is CASSLRSQGANQPQHF. As DNA, the CDR3 is TGTGCCAGCAGTTTAAGGAGCCAGGGGGCCAATCAGCCCCAGCATTTT. This sequence joins TRBV12-3 or TRBV12-4 and TRBJ1-5; 8 bases are a match to TRBD1. Trimming cost V 2 bases and J 3 bases; bases outside gene matches: 6. The CDR3 runs to 16 residues.

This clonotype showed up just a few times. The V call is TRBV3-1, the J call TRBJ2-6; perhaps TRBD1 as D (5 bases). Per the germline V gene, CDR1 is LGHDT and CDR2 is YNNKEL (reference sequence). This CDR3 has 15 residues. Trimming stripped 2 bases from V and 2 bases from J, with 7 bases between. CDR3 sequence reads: CASSQRRAGANVLTF. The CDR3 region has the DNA TGTGCCAGCAGCCAACGCAGGGCTGGGGCCAACGTCCTGACTTTC.

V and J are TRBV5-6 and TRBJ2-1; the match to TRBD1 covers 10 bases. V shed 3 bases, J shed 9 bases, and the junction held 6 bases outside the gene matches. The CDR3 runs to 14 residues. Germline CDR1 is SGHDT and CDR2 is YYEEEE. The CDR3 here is CASSWTGGTSEQFF. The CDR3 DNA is TGTGCCAGCAGCTGGACAGGGGGAACTAGTGAGCAGTTCTTC.

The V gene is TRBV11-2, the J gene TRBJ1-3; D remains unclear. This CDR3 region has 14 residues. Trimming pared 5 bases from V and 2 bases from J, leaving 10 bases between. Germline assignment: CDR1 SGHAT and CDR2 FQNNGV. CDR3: CASSPGHTGNTIYF. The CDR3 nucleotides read TGTGCCAGCAGCCCCGGGCACACTGGAAACACCATATATTTT.

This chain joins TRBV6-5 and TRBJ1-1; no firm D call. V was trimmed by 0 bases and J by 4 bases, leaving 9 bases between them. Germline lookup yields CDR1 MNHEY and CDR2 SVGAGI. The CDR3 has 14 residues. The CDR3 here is CASSYSGWGTEAFF. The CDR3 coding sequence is TGTGCCAGCAGTTACTCGGGGTGGGGCACTGAAGCTTTCTTT.

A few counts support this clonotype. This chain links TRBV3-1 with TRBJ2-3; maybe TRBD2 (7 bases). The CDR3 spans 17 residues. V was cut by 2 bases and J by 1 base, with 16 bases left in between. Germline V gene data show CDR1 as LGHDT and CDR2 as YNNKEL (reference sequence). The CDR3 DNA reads TGTGCCAGCAGCCAATATAGGTCGGGGGGCCGCACAGATACGCAGTATTTT. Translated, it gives CASSQYRSGGRTDTQYF.

CDR3 residues: CASSVGLAGGPGTGELFF. CDR3 bases: TGCGCCAGCAGCGTGGGACTAGCGGGGGGGCCCGGCACCGGGGAGCTGTTTTTT. This rearrangement joins TRBV5-1 to TRBJ2-2, with 16 bases aligning to TRBD2. Germline V gene sequence: CDR1 SGHRS, CDR2 YFSETQ. The length of the CDR3 is 18 residues. The V gene end was trimmed by 4 bases and the J gene end by 4 bases; junction bases not matched to a gene: 7.

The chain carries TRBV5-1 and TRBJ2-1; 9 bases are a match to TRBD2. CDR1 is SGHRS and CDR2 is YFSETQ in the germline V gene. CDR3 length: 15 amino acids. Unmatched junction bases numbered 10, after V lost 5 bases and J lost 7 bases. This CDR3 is CASRSPGLARNEQFF. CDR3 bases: TGCGCCAGCAGATCCCCGGGACTAGCAAGAAATGAGCAGTTCTTC.

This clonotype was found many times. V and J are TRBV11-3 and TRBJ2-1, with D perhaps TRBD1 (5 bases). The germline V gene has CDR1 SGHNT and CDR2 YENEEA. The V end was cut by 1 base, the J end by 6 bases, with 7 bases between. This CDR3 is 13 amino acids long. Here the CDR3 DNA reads TGTGCCAGCAGCTTAGGGGGCGGCAATGAGCAGTTCTTC. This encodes CASSLGGGNEQFF.

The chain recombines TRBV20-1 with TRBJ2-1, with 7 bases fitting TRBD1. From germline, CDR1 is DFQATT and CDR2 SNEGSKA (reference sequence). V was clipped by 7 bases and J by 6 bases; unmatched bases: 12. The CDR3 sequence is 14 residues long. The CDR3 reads CSGQGGTWGNEQFF. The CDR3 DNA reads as TGCAGTGGACAGGGTGGTACGTGGGGCAATGAGCAGTTCTTC.

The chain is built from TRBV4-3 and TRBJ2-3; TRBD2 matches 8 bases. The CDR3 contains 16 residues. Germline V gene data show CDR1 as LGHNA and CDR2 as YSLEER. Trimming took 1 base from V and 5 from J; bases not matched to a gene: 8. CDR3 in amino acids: CASSQGDGSGGDTQYF. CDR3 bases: TGCGCCAGCAGCCAAGGTGATGGAAGCGGGGGAGATACGCAGTATTTT.

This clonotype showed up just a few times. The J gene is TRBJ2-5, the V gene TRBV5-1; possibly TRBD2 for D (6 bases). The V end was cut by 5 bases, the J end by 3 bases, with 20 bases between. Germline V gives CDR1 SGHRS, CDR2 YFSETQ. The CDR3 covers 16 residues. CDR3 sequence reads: CASSRSGPAAEETQYF. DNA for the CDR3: TGCGCCAGCAGTCGGAGCGGGCCCGCCGCGGAAGAGACCCAGTACTTC.

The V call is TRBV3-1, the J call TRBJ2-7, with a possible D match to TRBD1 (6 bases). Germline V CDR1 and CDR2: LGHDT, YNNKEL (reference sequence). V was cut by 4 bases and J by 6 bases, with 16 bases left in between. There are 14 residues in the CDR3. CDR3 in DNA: TGTGCCAGCAGCCTCGCACAGGGTCGAGGCGAGCAGTACTTC. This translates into CASSLAQGRGEQYF.

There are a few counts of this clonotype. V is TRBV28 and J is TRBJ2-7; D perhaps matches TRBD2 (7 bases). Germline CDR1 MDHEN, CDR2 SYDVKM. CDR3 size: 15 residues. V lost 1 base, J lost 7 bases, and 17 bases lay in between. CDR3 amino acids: CASSLLAGAPKEQYF. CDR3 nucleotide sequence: TGTGCCAGCAGTTTATTGGCGGGGGCACCTAAGGAGCAGTACTTC. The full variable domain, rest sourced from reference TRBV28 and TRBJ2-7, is DVKVTQSSRYLVKRTGEKVFLECVQDMDHENMFWYRQDPGLGLRLIYFSYDVKMKEKGDIPEGYSVSREKKERFSLILESASTNQTSMYLCASSLLAGAPKEQYFGPGTRLTVT.

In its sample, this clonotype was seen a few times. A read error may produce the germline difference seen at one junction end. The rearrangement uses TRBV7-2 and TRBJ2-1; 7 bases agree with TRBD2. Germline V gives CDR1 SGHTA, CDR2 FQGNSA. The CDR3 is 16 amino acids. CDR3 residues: CASSLESGTSYDEQFF. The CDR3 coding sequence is TGTGCCAGCAGCTTAGAGAGCGGGACCTCCTACGATGAGCAGTTCTTC.

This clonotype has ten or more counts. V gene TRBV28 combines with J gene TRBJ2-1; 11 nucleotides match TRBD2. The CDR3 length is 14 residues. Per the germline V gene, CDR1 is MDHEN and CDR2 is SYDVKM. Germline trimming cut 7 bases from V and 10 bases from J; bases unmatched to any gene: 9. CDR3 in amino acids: CASTRSTSGAEQFF. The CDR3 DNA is TGTGCCAGCACCCGCTCGACTAGCGGGGCCGAGCAGTTCTTC.

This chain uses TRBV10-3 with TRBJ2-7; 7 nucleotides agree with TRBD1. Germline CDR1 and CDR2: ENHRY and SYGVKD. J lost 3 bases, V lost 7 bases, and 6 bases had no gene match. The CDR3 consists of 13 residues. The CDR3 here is CAITQGDNYEQYF. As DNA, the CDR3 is TGTGCCATCACCCAGGGGGACAACTACGAGCAGTACTTC.

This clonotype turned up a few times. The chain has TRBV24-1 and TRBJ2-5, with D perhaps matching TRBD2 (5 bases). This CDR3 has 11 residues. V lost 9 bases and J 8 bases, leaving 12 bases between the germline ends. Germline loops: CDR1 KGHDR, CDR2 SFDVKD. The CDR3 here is CATGLERTQYF. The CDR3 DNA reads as TGTGCCACCGGACTTGAGAGAACCCAGTACTTC.